One and the same sample provided the 30 T cell receptor beta chains below, sequenced in a study of T cell responses to AZD1222 COVID-19 vaccine. Profiling relied on immunoSEQ multiplex PCR, and the TCRdb table lists in-frame clones only, not all of them. There are 100,000 to 150,000 clones in the sample; approximately 88% occur only once, and about 1.4% lies in the top ten. The specimen was peripheral blood, collected on day 0 of AZD1222 vaccination. The source is an adult in good health.

There are a few counts of this clone. The rearrangement links TRBV10-3 to TRBJ2-7; D is uncertain. The V end was cut by 2 bases, the J end by 4 bases, with 3 bases between. The germline V gene has CDR1 ENHRY and CDR2 SYGVKD. The CDR3 runs to 11 residues. The CDR3: CAISEAYEQYF. The DNA of the CDR3 is TGTGCCATCAGTGAGGCTTACGAGCAGTACTTC.

The J gene is TRBJ1-2, the V gene TRBV5-6; TRBD1 matches 7 bases. Germline V CDR1 and CDR2: SGHDT, YYEEEE. CDR3 size: 17 residues. The ends lost 1 base at V and 5 bases at J; junction bases unmatched: 14. CDR3 sequence reads: CASSLRDSALVIYGYTF. DNA of the CDR3: TGTGCCAGCAGCTTGAGGGACAGCGCCCTAGTAATATATGGCTACACCTTC.

The chain couples TRBV29-1 to TRBJ1-1; possible D gene TRBD1, 6 bases. The ends were cut back, 4 bases at V and 0 bases at J, with 9 bases in the middle. The CDR3 sequence is 13 residues long. Germline V gene data show CDR1 as SQVTM and CDR2 as ANQGSEA. CDR3 nucleotide sequence: TGCAGCGTTGCCGGACAGCTGAACACTGAAGCTTTCTTT. Translating it yields CSVAGQLNTEAFF.

The chain recombines TRBV19 with TRBJ2-1; TRBD2 aligns across 7 bases. This CDR3 region has 14 residues. J lost 7 bases, V lost 7 bases, and 10 bases had no gene match. The germline V gene encodes CDR1 LNHDA and CDR2 SQIVND (reference sequence). This CDR3 is CASTRGGRGNEQFF. The DNA for the CDR3 is TGTGCCAGTACTCGTGGCGGGAGAGGAAATGAGCAGTTCTTC.

This clone was seen a single time. The chain carries TRBV4-3 and TRBJ2-5; 7 positions agree with TRBD1. The V gene's germline CDR1 is LGHNA and CDR2 YSLEER. Trimming at V came to 1 base and at J to 5 bases, leaving 4 bases not matched to a gene. The CDR3 totals 14 residues. CDR3 in amino acids: CASSQVLGGETQYF. CDR3 DNA: TGCGCCAGCAGCCAAGTTTTAGGGGGCGAGACCCAGTACTTC.

This chain links TRBV5-5 with TRBJ1-5, with D perhaps TRBD1 (5 bases). V gave up 4 bases and J gave up 2 bases, with 22 bases separating them. The CDR3 has 18 amino acids. CDR1 is SGHKS, CDR2 YYEKEE, per germline (reference sequence). CDR3 DNA: TGTGCCAGCAGCCCCGGCCAAGCGGGGCCGATAGGCAATCAGCCCCAGCATTTT. It codes for CASSPGQAGPIGNQPQHF.

The J gene is TRBJ1-1, the V gene TRBV7-8; 9 positions match TRBD1. This CDR3 has 14 residues. The V segment lost 5 bases and the J segment 6 bases; nucleotides outside the gene matches: 7. Per germline, CDR1 SGHVS and CDR2 FQNEAQ. CDR3 protein: CASSNRDRVSEAFF. The DNA for the CDR3 is TGTGCCAGCAGCAACCGGGACAGGGTCTCTGAAGCTTTCTTT.

The gene calls are TRBV18 and TRBJ2-5, with D uncertain. Germline CDR1 KGHSH, CDR2 LQKENI. V lost 4 bases and J lost 4, with 4 bases in between. The CDR3 spans 11 residues. For the CDR3, the DNA is TGTGCCAGCTCACAGTTAGAGACCCAGTACTTC. Its protein product is CASSQLETQYF.

The V gene is TRBV24-1, the J gene TRBJ2-1; no firm D call. This CDR3 spans 12 amino acids. Trimming took off 4 bases at V and 13 bases at J, with 13 bases between the two ends. Germline V gene lookup returns CDR1 KGHDR and CDR2 SFDVKD. Here the CDR3 DNA reads TGTGCCACCAGTGACCTCAGACTTCCACAGTTCTTC. It specifies CATSDLRLPQFF.

V is TRBV5-1 and J is TRBJ2-7, with D perhaps TRBD2 (6 bases). There are 15 residues in the CDR3. The germline V gene encodes CDR1 SGHRS and CDR2 YFSETQ. V lost 0 bases and J lost 5, with 15 bases in between. The CDR3 DNA reads TGCGCCAGCAGCTTGGCCTTTGGAGGGAACCACGAGCAGTACTTC. Translating it yields CASSLAFGGNHEQYF.

The gene calls are TRBV18 and TRBJ2-7; TRBD2 matches at 14 bases. V trimming: 4 bases; J trimming: 2 bases; junction bases outside the gene matches: 10. The CDR3 is 18 amino acids. CDR1 and CDR2 (germline): KGHSH, LQKENI. CDR3 residues: CASSRPLGLAGVTYEQYF. CDR3 sequence (DNA): TGTGCCAGCTCACGCCCTTTGGGACTAGCGGGAGTAACCTACGAGCAGTACTTC.

This clone was observed a single time. The genes are TRBV11-2 and TRBJ1-1, with no clear D. The V end lost 5 bases, the J end lost 0 bases, and 10 bases lay between the germline ends. The CDR3 contains 14 residues. Per the germline V gene, CDR1 is SGHAT and CDR2 is FQNNGV. CDR3 coding DNA: TGTGCCAGCAGCATCGGACGGATGAACACTGAAGCTTTCTTT. Amino acids: CASSIGRMNTEAFF. The complete variable domain, with remaining parts taken from reference TRBV11-2 and TRBJ1-1, reads EAGVAQSPRYKIIEKRQSVAFWCNPISGHATLYWYQQILGQGPKLLIQFQNNGVVDDSQLPKDRFSAERLKGVDSTLKIQPAKLEDSAVYLCASSIGRMNTEAFFGQGTRLTVV.

V usage is TRBV24-1 and J usage is TRBJ2-1; 12 bases are a match to TRBD2. V was pared by 3 bases and J by 8 bases, with 7 bases of the junction left unmatched. Germline V CDR1 and CDR2: KGHDR, SFDVKD. CDR3 size: 16 residues. DNA for the CDR3: TGTGCCACCAGTGATCCAGGGGCTAGCGGGAGGGATGAGCAGTTCTTC. Amino acids: CATSDPGASGRDEQFF.

The chain links TRBV2 to TRBJ2-7; D not resolved. Trimming pared 2 bases from V and 6 bases from J, leaving 20 bases between. From germline, CDR1 is SNHLY and CDR2 FYNNEI. The CDR3 has 16 residues. This CDR3 is CASSESWAIGFSEQYF. DNA for the CDR3: TGTGCCAGCAGTGAATCCTGGGCGATAGGTTTTTCCGAGCAGTACTTC.

The chain employs TRBV28 and TRBJ2-7; a possible D gene is TRBD2 (6 bases). V lost 6 bases and J lost 1, with 10 bases in between. The CDR3 loop spans 13 amino acids. Germline V gene lookup returns CDR1 MDHEN and CDR2 SYDVKM. The CDR3 here is CASRVGSSYEQYF. Here the CDR3 DNA reads TGTGCCAGCAGAGTCGGGAGTTCCTACGAGCAGTACTTC.

This chain joins TRBV7-8 and TRBJ1-2, with D possibly matching TRBD1 (6 bases). CDR3 length: 13 amino acids. Trimming left V 3 bases short and J 5 bases short, with 10 bases between. Germline CDR1 reads SGHVS; CDR2 reads FQNEAQ. The DNA of the CDR3 is TGTGCCAGCAGCTTTGGACAGTTATATGGCTACACCTTC. Translation: CASSFGQLYGYTF.

The chain combines TRBV5-4 with TRBJ1-1; D perhaps matches TRBD1 (6 bases). Trimming removed 2 bases from V and 5 bases from J, with 16 bases in between. The CDR3 length is 15 residues. Germline loops: CDR1 SGHNT, CDR2 YYREEE (reference sequence). Here the CDR3 reads CASSFTGRQGTEAFF. DNA for the CDR3: TGTGCCAGCAGCTTCACCGGGCGGCAGGGGACTGAAGCTTTCTTT.

The chain carries TRBV6-5 and TRBJ2-7; 8 nucleotides line up with TRBD1. In germline, CDR1 is MNHEY, CDR2 SVGAGI. V was clipped by 4 bases and J by 0 bases; unmatched bases: 2. The CDR3 spans 14 residues. The CDR3 is CASSSGQGSYEQYF. CDR3 sequence (DNA): TGTGCCAGCAGTTCCGGACAGGGCTCCTACGAGCAGTACTTC.

This clone occurred a few times. The CDR3 nucleotides read TGTGCCAGTAGTATGACGCTAACGAGGATGGACAACGAGCAGTACTTC. Translating gives CASSMTLTRMDNEQYF. The chain recombines TRBV19 with TRBJ2-7; a weak D match, TRBD1 (5 bases). There are 16 residues in the CDR3. Trimming left V 3 bases short and J 5 bases short, with 20 bases between. CDR1 LNHDA and CDR2 SQIVND come from the germline V gene (reference sequence).

This clone came up a few times. The V gene is TRBV4-1, the J gene TRBJ1-2; D not certain. Germline CDR1 and CDR2: MGHRA and YSYEKL. This CDR3 is built from 14 residues. V gave up 0 bases and J gave up 3 bases, with 8 bases separating them. The chain's CDR3 is CASSQEPGYYGYTF. The CDR3 nucleotides read TGCGCCAGCAGCCAAGAACCCGGCTACTATGGCTACACCTTC.

The chain uses TRBV24-1 and TRBJ2-1; TRBD1 might be the D (6 bases). The length of the CDR3 is 14 residues. The V end lost 7 bases, the J end lost 6 bases, and 15 bases lay between the germline ends. From germline, CDR1 is KGHDR and CDR2 SFDVKD. The CDR3 region has the DNA TGTGCCACCAGAGATGCAGCAGGGGCCAATGAGCAGTTCTTC. Translation gives CATRDAAGANEQFF.

The chain combines TRBV9 with TRBJ1-6, with a possible D match to TRBD1 (5 bases). Trimming took 1 base from V and 7 from J, leaving 9 bases between them. The CDR3 consists of 14 residues. CDR1 is SGDLS and CDR2 is YYNGEE in the germline V gene. The CDR3, as DNA: TGTGCCAGCAGCGTAAGTGGGGCAAATTCACCCCTCCACTTT. Translation gives CASSVSGANSPLHF.

The chain employs TRBV29-1 and TRBJ2-7; D unresolved. Germline V lookup: CDR1 SQVTM, CDR2 ANQGSEA. The CDR3 is 15 amino acids. V was clipped by 2 bases and J by 2 bases, with 16 bases between them. CDR3 sequence (DNA): TGCAGCGTTGAACTCCCAGGCAATTCCCCCTACGAGCAGTACTTC. Its translation is CSVELPGNSPYEQYF.

The chain joins TRBV19 to TRBJ2-7; TRBD1 matches at 11 bases. The V gene end was trimmed by 4 bases and the J gene end by 1 base; junction bases not matched to a gene: 6. The CDR3 runs 16 residues. The germline V gene encodes CDR1 LNHDA and CDR2 SQIVND (reference sequence). The CDR3 DNA follows: TGTGCCAGTAGTACCGGACAGGGGGCGGAATCCTACGAGCAGTACTTC. Translated, it gives CASSTGQGAESYEQYF. Variable domain in full (rest from reference TRBV19 and TRBJ2-7): DGGITQSPKYLFRKEGQNVTLSCEQNLNHDAMYWYRQDPGQGLRLIYYSQIVNDFQKGDIAEGYSVSREKKESFPLTVTSAQKNPTAFYLCASSTGQGAESYEQYFGPGTRLTVT.

The count of this clone is one. The rearrangement joins TRBV5-6 to TRBJ2-7; TRBD2 is a possible D gene (6 bases). V lost 1 base, J lost 3 bases, and 14 bases lay in between. The CDR3 is 15 amino acids. The germline gives CDR1 SGHDT, CDR2 YYEEEE. CDR3 coding DNA: TGTGCCAGCAGCTTGTCCAGGTGGGAGGTCTACGAGCAGTACTTC. Residues: CASSLSRWEVYEQYF.

This clone has just one count. One end of the junction varies from germline; a read error may be responsible. J is TRBJ2-7 and V is TRBV5-4; 10 bases agree with TRBD2. CDR1 SGHNT and CDR2 YYREEE come from the germline V gene (reference sequence). The CDR3 extends over 16 amino acids. As DNA, the CDR3 is TGTTCCAGCACCCCCGGTAGCGGGAGGCCGACCTACGAGCAGTACTTC. This encodes CSSTPGSGRPTYEQYF.

Only a few counts were recorded for this clone. The chain uses TRBV3-1 (or the pseudogene TRBV3-2) and TRBJ2-7, with 10 bases that match TRBD1. The V gene end was trimmed by 3 bases and the J gene end by 2 bases; junction bases not matched to a gene: 4. CDR1 and CDR2 (germline): LGHDT, YNNKEL (reference sequence). This CDR3 contains 15 residues. The chain's CDR3 is CASSHLGQGAYEQYF. The DNA of the CDR3 is TGTGCCAGCAGCCACCTCGGACAGGGGGCCTACGAGCAGTACTTC.

The chain uses TRBV27 and TRBJ2-3, with TRBD1 matching 7 bases. Looked up from germline, CDR1 is MNHEY and CDR2 is SMNVEV (reference sequence). The CDR3 is 15 residues long. Trimming at V came to 7 bases and at J to 1 base, leaving 8 bases not matched to a gene. In nucleotides, the CDR3 is TGTGCCAGCAATCTTTGGGACAGAGGCACAGATACGCAGTATTTT. This codes for CASNLWDRGTDTQYF.

This chain links TRBV30 with TRBJ2-1; 9 bases fit TRBD2. The CDR3 extends over 15 amino acids. V trimming: 4 bases; J trimming: 4 bases; junction bases outside the gene matches: 8. Germline V gene lookup returns CDR1 GTSNPN and CDR2 SVGIG (reference sequence). In nucleotides, the CDR3 is TGTGCCTGGACCAGACTAGCGGCCGCATACAATGAGCAGTTCTTC. As protein: CAWTRLAAAYNEQFF.

The rearrangement links TRBV6-5 to TRBJ2-5; perhaps TRBD1 as D (7 bases). Trimming cost V 10 bases and J 5 bases, with 20 bases left between them. The CDR3 has 14 residues. Per the germline V gene, CDR1 is MNHEY and CDR2 is SVGAGI. This chain's CDR3 is CATSAGGPAETQYF. CDR3 bases: TGTGCCACCTCAGCAGGGGGGCCAGCGGAGACCCAGTACTTC.